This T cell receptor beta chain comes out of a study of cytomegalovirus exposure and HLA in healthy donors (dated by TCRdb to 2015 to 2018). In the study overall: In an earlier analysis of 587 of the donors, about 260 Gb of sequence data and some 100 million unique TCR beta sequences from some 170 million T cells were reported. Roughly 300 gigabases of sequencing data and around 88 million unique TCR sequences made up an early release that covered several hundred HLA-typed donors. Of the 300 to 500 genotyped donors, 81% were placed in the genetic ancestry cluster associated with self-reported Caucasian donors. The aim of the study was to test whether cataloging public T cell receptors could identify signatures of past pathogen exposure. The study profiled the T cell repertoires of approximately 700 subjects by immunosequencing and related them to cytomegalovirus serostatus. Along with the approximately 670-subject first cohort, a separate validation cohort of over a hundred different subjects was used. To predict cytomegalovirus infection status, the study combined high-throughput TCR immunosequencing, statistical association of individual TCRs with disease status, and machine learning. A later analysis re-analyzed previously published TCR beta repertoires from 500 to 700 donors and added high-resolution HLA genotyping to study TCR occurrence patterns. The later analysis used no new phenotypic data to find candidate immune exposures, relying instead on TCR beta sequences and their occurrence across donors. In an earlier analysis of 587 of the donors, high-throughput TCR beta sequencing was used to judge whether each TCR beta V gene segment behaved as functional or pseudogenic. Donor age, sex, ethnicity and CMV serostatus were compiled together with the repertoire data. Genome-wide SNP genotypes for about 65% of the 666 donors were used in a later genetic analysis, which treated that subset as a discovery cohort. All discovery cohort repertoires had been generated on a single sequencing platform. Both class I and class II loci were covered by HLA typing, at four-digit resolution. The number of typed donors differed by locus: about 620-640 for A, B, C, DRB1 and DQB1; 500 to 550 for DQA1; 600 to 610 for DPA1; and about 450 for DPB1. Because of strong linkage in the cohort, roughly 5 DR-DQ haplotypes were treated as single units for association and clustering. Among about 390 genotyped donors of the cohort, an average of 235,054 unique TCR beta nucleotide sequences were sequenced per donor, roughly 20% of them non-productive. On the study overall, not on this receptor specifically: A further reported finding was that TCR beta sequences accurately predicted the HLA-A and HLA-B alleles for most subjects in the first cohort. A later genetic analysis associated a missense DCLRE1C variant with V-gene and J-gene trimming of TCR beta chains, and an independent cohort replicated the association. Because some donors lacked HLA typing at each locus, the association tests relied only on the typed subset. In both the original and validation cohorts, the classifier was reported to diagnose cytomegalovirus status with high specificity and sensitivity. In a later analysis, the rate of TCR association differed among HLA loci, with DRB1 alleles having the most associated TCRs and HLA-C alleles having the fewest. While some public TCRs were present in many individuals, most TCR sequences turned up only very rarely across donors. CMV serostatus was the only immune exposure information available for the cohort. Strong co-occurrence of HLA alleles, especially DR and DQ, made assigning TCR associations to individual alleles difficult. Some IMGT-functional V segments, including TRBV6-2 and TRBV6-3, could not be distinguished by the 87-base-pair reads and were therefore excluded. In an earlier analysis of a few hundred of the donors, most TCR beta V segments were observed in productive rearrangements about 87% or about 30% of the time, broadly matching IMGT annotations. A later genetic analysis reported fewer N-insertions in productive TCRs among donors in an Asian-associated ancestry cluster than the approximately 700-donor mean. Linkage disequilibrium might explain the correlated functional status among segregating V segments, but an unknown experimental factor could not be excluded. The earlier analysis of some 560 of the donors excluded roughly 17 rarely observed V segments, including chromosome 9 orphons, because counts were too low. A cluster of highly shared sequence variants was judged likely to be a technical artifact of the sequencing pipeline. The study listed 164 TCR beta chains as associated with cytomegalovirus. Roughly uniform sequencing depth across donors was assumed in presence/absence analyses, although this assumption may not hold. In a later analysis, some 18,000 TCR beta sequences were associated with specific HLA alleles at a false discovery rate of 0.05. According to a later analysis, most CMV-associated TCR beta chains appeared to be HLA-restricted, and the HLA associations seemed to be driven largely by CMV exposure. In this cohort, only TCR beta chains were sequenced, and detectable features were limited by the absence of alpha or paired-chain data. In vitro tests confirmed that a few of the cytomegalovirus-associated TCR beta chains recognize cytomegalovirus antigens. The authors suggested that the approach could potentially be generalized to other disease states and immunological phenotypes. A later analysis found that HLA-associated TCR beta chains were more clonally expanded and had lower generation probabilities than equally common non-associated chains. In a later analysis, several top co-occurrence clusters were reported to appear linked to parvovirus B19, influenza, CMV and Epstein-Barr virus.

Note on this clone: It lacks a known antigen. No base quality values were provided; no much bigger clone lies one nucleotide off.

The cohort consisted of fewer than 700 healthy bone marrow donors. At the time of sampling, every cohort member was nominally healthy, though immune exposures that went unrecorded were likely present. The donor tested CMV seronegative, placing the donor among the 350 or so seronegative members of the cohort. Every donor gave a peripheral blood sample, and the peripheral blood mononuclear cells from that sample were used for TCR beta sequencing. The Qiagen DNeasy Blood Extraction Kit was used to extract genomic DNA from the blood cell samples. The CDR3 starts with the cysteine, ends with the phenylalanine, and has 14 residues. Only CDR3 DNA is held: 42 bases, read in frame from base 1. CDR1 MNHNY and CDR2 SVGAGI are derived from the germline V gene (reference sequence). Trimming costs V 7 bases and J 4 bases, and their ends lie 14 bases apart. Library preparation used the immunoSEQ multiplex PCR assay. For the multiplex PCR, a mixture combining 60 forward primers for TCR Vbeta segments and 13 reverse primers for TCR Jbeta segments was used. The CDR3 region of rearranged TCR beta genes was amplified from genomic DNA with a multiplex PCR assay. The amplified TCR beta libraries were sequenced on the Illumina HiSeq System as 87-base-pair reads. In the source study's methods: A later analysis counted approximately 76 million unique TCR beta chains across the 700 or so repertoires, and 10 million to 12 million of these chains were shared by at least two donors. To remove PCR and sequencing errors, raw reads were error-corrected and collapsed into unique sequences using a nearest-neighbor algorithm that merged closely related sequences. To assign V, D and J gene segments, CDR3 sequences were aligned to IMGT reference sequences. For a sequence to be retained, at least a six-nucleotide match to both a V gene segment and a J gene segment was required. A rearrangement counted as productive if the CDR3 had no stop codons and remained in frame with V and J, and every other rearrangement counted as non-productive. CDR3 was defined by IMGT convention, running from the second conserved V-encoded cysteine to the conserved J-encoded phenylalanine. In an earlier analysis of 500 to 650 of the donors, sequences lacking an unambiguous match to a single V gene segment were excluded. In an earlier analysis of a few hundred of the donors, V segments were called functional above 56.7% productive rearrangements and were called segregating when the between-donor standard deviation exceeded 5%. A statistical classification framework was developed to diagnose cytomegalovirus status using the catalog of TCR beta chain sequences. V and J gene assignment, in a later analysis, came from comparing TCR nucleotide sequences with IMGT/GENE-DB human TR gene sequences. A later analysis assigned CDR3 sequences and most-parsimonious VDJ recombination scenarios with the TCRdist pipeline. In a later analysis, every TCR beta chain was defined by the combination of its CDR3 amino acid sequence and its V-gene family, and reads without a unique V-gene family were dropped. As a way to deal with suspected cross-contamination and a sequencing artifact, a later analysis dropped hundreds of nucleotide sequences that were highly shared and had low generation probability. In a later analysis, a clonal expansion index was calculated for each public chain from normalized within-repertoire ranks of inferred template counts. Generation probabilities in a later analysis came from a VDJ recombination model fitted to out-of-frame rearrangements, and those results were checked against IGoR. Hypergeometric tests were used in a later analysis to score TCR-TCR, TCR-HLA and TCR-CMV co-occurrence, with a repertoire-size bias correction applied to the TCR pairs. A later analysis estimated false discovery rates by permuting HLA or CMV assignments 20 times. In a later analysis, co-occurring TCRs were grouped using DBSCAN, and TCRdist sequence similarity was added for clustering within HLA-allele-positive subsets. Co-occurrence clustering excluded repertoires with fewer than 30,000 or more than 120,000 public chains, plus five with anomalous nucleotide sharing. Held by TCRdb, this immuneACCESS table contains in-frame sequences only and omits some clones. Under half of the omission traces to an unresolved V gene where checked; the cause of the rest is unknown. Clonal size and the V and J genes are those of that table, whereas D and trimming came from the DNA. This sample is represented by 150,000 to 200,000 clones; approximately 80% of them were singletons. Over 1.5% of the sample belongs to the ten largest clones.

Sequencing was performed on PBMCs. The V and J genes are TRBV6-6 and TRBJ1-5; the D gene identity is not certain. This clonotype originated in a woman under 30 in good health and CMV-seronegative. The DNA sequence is TGTGCCAGCACCCCCGGGATTTTAAATCAGCCCCAGCATTTT. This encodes CASTPGILNQPQHF.